This T cell receptor (beta chain) was sequenced for a study of blood T cell repertoires in COVID-19. On the study more broadly: Samples of COVID-19 (acute and convalescent) were obtained from the United States, Italy and Spain. From T cells, B-cell-depleted T cells, or PBMCs came the material, which was cDNA or gDNA.

In the original workflow: Reference gene primer amplification gave nucleated cell count estimates. Some clones are missing from TCRdb's copy, which holds only in-frame ones; the method was immunoSEQ multiplex PCR. Clonal size and the V and J genes are those of that table, whereas D and trimming came from the DNA. The data hold around 260,000 clones, with roughly 88% observed a single time. The CDR3 has 16 amino acids. Per germline, CDR1 GTSNPN and CDR2 SVGIG (reference sequence). V gave up 2 bases and J gave up 0 bases, with 14 bases separating them. This chain connects TRBV30 to TRBJ1-3, with D hard to call. The clonotype originates from a human donor in a cohort sampled during active COVID-19. Material for sequencing was peripheral blood. The CDR3 DNA reads TGTGCCTGGAGTATAAGACATTCCCACTCTGGAAACACCATATATTTT. Translating gives CAWSIRHSHSGNTIYF.